These 8 T cell receptor beta chains came from one sample sequenced in a study of T-cell reconstitution after alpha-beta-depleted transplantation in children. Unique molecular identifiers were used in preparing the TCRbeta library. TCRdb independently ran MiXCR on the PCR reads; one entry per CDR3 protein. The data hold roughly 70,000 distinct CDR3 sequences, with roughly 4.9% observed a single time. The sequenced sample was PBMCs, mostly from graft donor cells, obtained 180 days after TCRalphabeta/CD19-depleted stem cell transplant. These receptors were taken from a boy under three years old who had a stem cell transplant for acute myeloid leukemia, so the T cells may come from the graft donor.

This chain joins TRBV5-4 and TRBJ2-1; D is ambiguous. The CDR3 length is 13 residues. Looked up from germline, CDR1 is SGHNT and CDR2 is YYREEE (reference sequence). The germline V and J ends were trimmed by 3 bases and 3 bases, with 7 bases remaining between them. This chain's CDR3 is CASSSPVYNEQFF. For the CDR3, the DNA is TGTGCCAGCAGCTCCCCTGTCTACAATGAGCAGTTCTTC.

In this sample, this clonotype turned up many times. The rearrangement links TRBV20-1 to TRBJ1-6, with 9 bases aligning to TRBD1. The CDR3 spans 16 residues. Germline CDR1 reads DFQATT; CDR2 reads SNEGSKA (reference sequence). The V segment lost 6 bases and the J segment 3 bases; nucleotides outside the gene matches: 9. The CDR3 reads CSAAGQGFYYNSPLHF. CDR3 DNA: TGCAGTGCGGCCGGACAGGGGTTTTACTATAATTCACCCCTCCACTTT.

This clonotype occurred many times. V gene TRBV20-1 combines with J gene TRBJ2-6, with D maybe TRBD1 (7 bases). There are 16 residues in the CDR3. V lost 5 bases, J lost 4 bases, and 18 bases lay in between. CDR1 and CDR2 from the germline V gene are DFQATT and SNEGSKA (reference sequence). CDR3 nucleotides: TGCAGTGCTTCTCGAATACAGGGGAGGGGGGCCAACGTCCTGACTTTC. Protein product: CSASRIQGRGANVLTF.

The sample holds many counts of this clonotype. The V call is TRBV20-1, the J call TRBJ2-6; the D is unclear. This CDR3 comprises 15 residues. V lost 5 bases to trimming and J lost 0 bases, with 11 bases between them. Germline values: CDR1 DFQATT, CDR2 SNEGSKA (reference sequence). The CDR3 nucleotides read TGCAGTGCTCGGTCTTTCCTCTCTGGGGCCAACGTCCTGACTTTC. It codes for CSARSFLSGANVLTF.

This clonotype has at least ten counts. The genes are TRBV5-1 and TRBJ2-5, with 8 bases matching TRBD2. Germline CDR1 reads SGHRS; CDR2 reads YFSETQ. The junction had 8 bases not matched to a gene; V was cut back by 3 bases and J by 4 bases. This CDR3 has 15 amino acids. The CDR3 sequence is CASSSDGGGRETQYF. CDR3 DNA: TGCGCCAGCAGCTCGGACGGGGGGGGCCGAGAGACCCAGTACTTC.

This chain uses TRBV5-2 with TRBJ2-2; TRBD1 is taken as the D call from the table, unchecked against the DNA. TRBV5-2 is assigned pseudogene status. The CDR3 totals 13 residues. The CDR3 sequence: CAIGPGVPGELFF. CDR3 bases: TGTGCCATCGGCCCCGGGGTCCCCGGGGAGCTGTTTTTT.

This clonotype occurred many times. The J gene is TRBJ2-1, the V gene TRBV29-1; D is ambiguous. This CDR3 is built from 13 residues. In germline, CDR1 is SQVTM, CDR2 ANQGSEA. V lost 3 bases and J 0 bases, leaving 6 bases between the germline ends. CDR3 amino acids: CSVDKSSYNEQFF. In nucleotides, the CDR3 is TGCAGCGTTGACAAGAGCTCCTACAATGAGCAGTTCTTC.

The sample holds many counts of this clonotype. The chain combines TRBV7-2 with TRBJ2-2; 12 nucleotides line up with TRBD2. The germline gives CDR1 SGHTA, CDR2 FQGNSA. Unmatched junction bases numbered 10, after V lost 2 bases and J lost 6 bases. The CDR3 totals 18 residues. The CDR3 region is CASSLSEGLAGAAGELFF. The CDR3 nucleotides read TGTGCCAGCAGCTTATCCGAGGGACTAGCGGGTGCAGCCGGGGAGCTGTTTTTT.